This T cell receptor (beta chain) was observed in a study of cytomegalovirus exposure and HLA in healthy donors. Primers: 60 Vbeta forward and 13 Jbeta reverse. Data came from immunoSEQ multiplex PCR; TCRdb stores just in-frame clones and leaves some out. The table lists 90,000 to 130,000 clones, around three quarters of them singletons. The V and J ends lost 0 bases and 0 bases respectively, with 9 bases between them. Germline V gene sequence: CDR1 SGHNT, CDR2 YYREEE (reference sequence). CDR3 length: 15 residues. General observations from the study: In a later analysis, common viral pathogens appeared linked to several of the most significant clusters. Analyses of presence/absence relied on an assumption of roughly uniform sequencing depth across donors.

Unrecorded immune exposures were likely, despite nominal health at sampling. The table lists this clone with a few counts. Its antigen is as yet unknown. The chain carries TRBV5-4 and TRBJ1-1, with D unclear. Source material: PBMCs. This sequence was found in a woman in her 30s in good health and CMV-seronegative. The CDR3 DNA sequence: TGTGCCAGCAGCTTGGGGGCCAACATGAACACTGAAGCTTTCTTT. Translation gives CASSLGANMNTEAFF.